Sequencing of this TCR beta chain was carried out in a study of T cell responses to AZD1222 COVID-19 vaccine. Study overall: Whether given at about 4 or about 12 weeks, second doses were pooled.

Points from the study as a whole: Once two AZD1222 doses were given, Spike-specific TCR breadth and depth went up. Repertoires were obtained solely post-peak T cell response. Mostly white British, mostly female donors; authors suggested clonal diversity may be underestimated.

Clones were sequenced by immunoSEQ multiplex PCR, and TCRdb holds only the in-frame ones, with some missing. The data contain roughly 100,000 clones, roughly 91% of them seen just once; the ten biggest clones take up roughly 44%. Trimming at V came to 0 bases and at J to 9 bases, leaving 3 bases not matched to a gene. There are 12 residues in the CDR3. Germline V gene lookup returns CDR1 GTSNPN and CDR2 SVGIG (reference sequence). As to this clone: Its target is unknown.

The rearrangement links TRBV30 to TRBJ2-3; TRBD2 matches at 7 bases. The receptor's source is an adult in good health. This specimen was peripheral blood, taken on day 0 of AZD1222 vaccination. As DNA, the CDR3 is TGTGCCTGGAGTGTAAACGGGGGGACGCAGTATTTT. Its protein is CAWSVNGGTQYF.